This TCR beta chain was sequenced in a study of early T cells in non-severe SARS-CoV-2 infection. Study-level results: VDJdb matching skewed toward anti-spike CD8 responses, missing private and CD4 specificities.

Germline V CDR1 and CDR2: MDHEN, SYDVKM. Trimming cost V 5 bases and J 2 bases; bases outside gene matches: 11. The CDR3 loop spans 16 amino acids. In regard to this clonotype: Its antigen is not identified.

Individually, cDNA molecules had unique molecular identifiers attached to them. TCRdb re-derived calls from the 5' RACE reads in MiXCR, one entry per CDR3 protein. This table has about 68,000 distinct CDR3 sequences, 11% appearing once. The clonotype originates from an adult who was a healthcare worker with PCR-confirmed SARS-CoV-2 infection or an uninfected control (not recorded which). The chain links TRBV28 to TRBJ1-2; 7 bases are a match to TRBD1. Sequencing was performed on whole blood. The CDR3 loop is CASSTTRTGPNYGYTF. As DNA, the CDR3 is TGTGCCAGCAGTACCACCCGGACAGGCCCAAACTATGGCTACACCTTC.